This T cell receptor beta chain was captured in a study of HIV-infected patients and healthy controls. This clonotype was seen many times. The V gene's germline CDR1 is MNHEY and CDR2 SVGAGI. The length of the CDR3 is 15 residues. With 10 bases clipped from V and 9 bases from J, the junction kept 13 bases outside the gene matches. 450 to 600 ng RNA was reverse transcribed with alpha and beta constant-region primers. Each of the alpha and beta chains got its own library through chain-specific third strand synthesis with indices. The library had 12-nucleotide molecular identifiers formed by two random hexamers joined together. One entry per CDR3 protein, called by TCRdb with MiXCR from the 5' RACE reads. This table has 18,000 or so distinct CDR3 sequences, 10% appearing once. Whole blood was used without fractionation, so all unsorted peripheral T cells were included.

Sequenced sample: blood. The V call is TRBV6-5, the J call TRBJ2-1, with 12 nucleotides matching TRBD2. The TCR originated in an adult in good health. CDR3: CATANGLAGWGEQFF. CDR3 nucleotide sequence: TGTGCCACTGCGAACGGACTAGCGGGATGGGGTGAGCAGTTCTTC.